Presented here are 27 T cell receptor beta chains from one specimen sequenced in a study of early T cells in non-severe SARS-CoV-2 infection. One entry per CDR3 protein results from TCRdb running MiXCR on the 5' RACE reads. Of about 76,000 distinct CDR3 sequences in the sample, 15% to 18% were seen once. The specimen was whole blood. These receptors came from an adult who was a healthcare worker with PCR-confirmed SARS-CoV-2 infection or an uninfected control (not recorded which).

The CDR3 DNA reads as TGTGCCATCAGTGAGTCGTCTCAGGGTAATTCACCCCTCCACTTT. Translated, it gives CAISESSQGNSPLHF. The chain has TRBV10-3 and TRBJ1-6, with D tentatively TRBD1 (5 bases). The germline V gene has CDR1 ENHRY and CDR2 SYGVKD. V lost 0 bases to trimming and J lost 6 bases, with 9 bases between them. CDR3 length: 15 amino acids.

This clonotype has only a few counts. This chain uses TRBV27 with TRBJ1-5; D perhaps matches TRBD1 (5 bases). CDR3 length equals 16 residues. Trimming removed 5 bases from V and 0 bases from J, with 14 bases in between. CDR1 is MNHEY and CDR2 is SMNVEV in the germline V gene (reference sequence). The CDR3 region is CASSSSGTLSNQPQHF. In DNA form, the CDR3 reads TGTGCCAGCAGTAGCTCCGGGACCCTTAGCAATCAGCCCCAGCATTTT.

Within the sample, this clonotype is medium-sized. The chain carries TRBV11-2 and TRBJ2-1; 10 bases fit TRBD2. The V and J ends lost 1 base and 9 bases, in that order; junction bases with no gene match: 6. Germline V gene sequence: CDR1 SGHAT, CDR2 FQNNGV. The CDR3 extends over 15 amino acids. The CDR3 spells CASSLGHLAGAEQFF. The DNA for the CDR3 is TGTGCCAGCAGCTTAGGTCATCTAGCGGGAGCTGAGCAGTTCTTC.

This clonotype has a handful of counts. The V gene is TRBV6-1, the J gene TRBJ1-2; D may be TRBD1 (6 bases). The V end lost 10 bases, the J end lost 8 bases, and 23 bases lay between the germline ends. CDR1 is MNHNS and CDR2 is SASEGT in the germline V gene. The CDR3 sequence is 14 residues long. CDR3 loop: CATQGLNPVVGYTF. In DNA form, the CDR3 reads TGTGCCACCCAGGGGCTTAACCCCGTCGTCGGCTACACCTTC.

The rearrangement joins TRBV5-1 to TRBJ2-7; 7 bases are a match to TRBD1. CDR3 length equals 14 residues. After removal of 4 bases from V and 1 base from J, the junction contained 5 bases not matched to a gene. Looked up from germline, CDR1 is SGHRS and CDR2 is YFSETQ. In DNA, the CDR3 is TGCGCCAGCAGCATCCAGGGGGAGTCCTACGAGCAGTACTTC. It codes for CASSIQGESYEQYF.

This clonotype was recorded at least ten times. The CDR3 DNA sequence: TGTGCCAGCAGTTACTCTCGCTTGACAGGGACCACTGAAGCTTTCTTT. Translation: CASSYSRLTGTTEAFF. This chain joins TRBV6-6 and TRBJ1-1, with 7 bases lining up with TRBD1. Germline V CDR1 and CDR2: MNHNY, SVGAGI (reference sequence). With 0 bases clipped from V and 4 bases from J, the junction kept 8 bases outside the gene matches. The CDR3 covers 16 residues.

In its sample, this clonotype was seen a few times. The chain links TRBV6-5 to TRBJ2-3; D is perhaps TRBD1 (6 bases). Deletions cut 4 bases from V and 0 bases from J, with 11 bases between. Germline CDR1 is MNHEY and CDR2 is SVGAGI. The CDR3 runs 15 residues. DNA for the CDR3: TGTGCCAGCAGTTCCTTGGGACAAAGCACAGATACGCAGTATTTT. It specifies CASSSLGQSTDTQYF.

This clonotype has ten or more counts. This chain links TRBV21-1 with TRBJ1-3. TRBV21-1 is a recognized pseudogene. The CDR3 is made up of 14 amino acids. The CDR3 loop is CASSKALRGNTIYF. In nucleotides, the CDR3 is TGTGCCAGCAGCAAAGCGCTCCGGGGAAACACCATATATTTT.

This sequence joins TRBV2 and TRBJ2-2, with D possibly being TRBD1 (5 bases). Germline V gene sequence: CDR1 SNHLY, CDR2 FYNNEI. The CDR3 is 14 residues long. V lost 11 bases and J lost 5, with 18 bases in between. DNA for the CDR3: TGTGCCGACCAACTCGACAGAACTACCGGGGAGCTGTTTTTT. It codes for CADQLDRTTGELFF.

The V call is TRBV18, the J call TRBJ2-1; possibly TRBD1 for D (6 bases). The CDR3 loop spans 15 amino acids. Looked up from germline, CDR1 is KGHSH and CDR2 is LQKENI. Trimming removed 2 bases at V and 3 bases at J, with 11 bases between. CDR3 loop: CASSPGQGLYNEQFF. The CDR3 DNA follows: TGTGCCAGCTCACCAGGCCAGGGGCTCTACAATGAGCAGTTCTTC.

Sample share makes this clonotype medium-sized. CDR3 sequence: CSAGASGNPLFF. CDR3 bases: TGCAGCGCCGGGGCTAGCGGGAATCCTCTGTTCTTC. This chain connects TRBV29-1 to TRBJ2-1; 9 nucleotides align to TRBD2. Germline-derived CDR1 and CDR2 are SQVTM and ANQGSEA. V lost 7 bases, J lost 15 bases, and 13 bases stayed unmatched. This CDR3 region has 12 residues.

This clonotype showed up just a few times. The V and J genes are TRBV7-6 and TRBJ2-1; the match to TRBD1 covers 8 bases. There are 15 residues in the CDR3. From germline, CDR1 is SGHVS and CDR2 FNYEAQ. Trimming removed 5 bases from V and 4 bases from J; junction bases left unmatched: 7. The CDR3 here is CASSQTGVSYNEQFF. CDR3 nucleotide sequence: TGTGCCAGCAGCCAGACAGGGGTGTCTTACAATGAGCAGTTCTTC.

The J gene is TRBJ2-3, the V gene TRBV4-3; TRBD2 matches at 8 bases. The CDR3 spans 15 residues. V lost 3 bases to trimming and J lost 3 bases; unmatched junction nucleotides: 5. In germline, CDR1 is LGHNA, CDR2 YSLEER. In DNA, the CDR3 is TGCGCCAGCAGCCAGGGCGGGAGGTTAACAGATACGCAGTATTTT. Translation: CASSQGGRLTDTQYF.

This clonotype was seen a handful of times. The rearrangement joins TRBV3-1 to TRBJ2-1; 13 nucleotides agree with TRBD2. Per the germline V gene, CDR1 is LGHDT and CDR2 is YNNKEL (reference sequence). This CDR3 comprises 16 residues. The V gene end was trimmed by 4 bases and the J gene end by 7 bases; junction bases not matched to a gene: 7. CDR3 coding DNA: TGTGCCAGCAGCCTTAGGACTAGCGGGAGAGGGAATGAGCAGTTCTTC. The encoded protein is CASSLRTSGRGNEQFF.

J is TRBJ2-7 and V is TRBV5-1; TRBD2 agrees at 10 bases. Germline V gives CDR1 SGHRS, CDR2 YFSETQ. The CDR3 is made up of 16 amino acids. The V and J ends lost 5 bases and 2 bases, in that order; junction bases with no gene match: 10. The CDR3 region is CASSSRGAGGPYEQYF. The CDR3, as DNA: TGCGCCAGCAGTTCTCGGGGAGCGGGAGGGCCCTACGAGCAGTACTTC.

The V call is TRBV4-1, the J call TRBJ1-1; 7 bases line up with TRBD1. The CDR3 loop spans 20 amino acids. With V trimmed by 1 base and J by 1 base, 18 bases remained unmatched. Germline CDR1 is MGHRA and CDR2 is YSYEKL. CDR3 amino acids: CASSQAVGWTGPGWNTEAFF. In DNA, the CDR3 is TGCGCCAGCAGCCAAGCAGTGGGTTGGACAGGTCCAGGGTGGAACACTGAAGCTTTCTTT.

This clonotype was observed many times. The chain combines TRBV12-3 or TRBV12-4 with TRBJ1-1; 8 nucleotides align to TRBD1. The CDR3 totals 14 residues. The V segment lost 2 bases and the J segment 4 bases; nucleotides outside the gene matches: 3. The CDR3 loop reads CASSLTGGRTEAFF. CDR3 DNA: TGTGCCAGCAGTTTAACAGGGGGGCGCACTGAAGCTTTCTTT.

J is TRBJ2-7 and V is TRBV3-1; D is possibly TRBD1 or TRBD2 (6 bases each). V was clipped by 2 bases and J by 2 bases, with 13 bases between them. Germline loops: CDR1 LGHDT, CDR2 YNNKEL (reference sequence). The CDR3 covers 15 residues. CDR3 nucleotide sequence: TGTGCCAGCAGCCAATTCCTCCGGGGGCCCTACGAGCAGTACTTC. This gives the protein CASSQFLRGPYEQYF.

The chain is built from TRBV29-1 and TRBJ1-5, with D hard to call. The V end lost 3 bases, the J end lost 3 bases, and 9 bases lay between the germline ends. The CDR3 runs to 13 residues. Per germline, CDR1 SQVTM and CDR2 ANQGSEA. This CDR3 is CSVDLGLNQPQHF. The CDR3 nucleotides are TGCAGCGTTGACCTCGGGCTCAATCAGCCCCAGCATTTT.

This clonotype was picked up a small number of times. This chain's CDR3 is CAWSVGTDAQPQHF. CDR3 nucleotide sequence: TGTGCCTGGAGTGTGGGGACAGACGCCCAGCCCCAGCATTTT. The chain links TRBV30 to TRBJ1-5; 7 positions agree with TRBD1. V shed 0 bases and J 7 bases; nucleotides not matched to a gene: 6. The CDR3 has 14 residues. Germline V gene sequence: CDR1 GTSNPN, CDR2 SVGIG (reference sequence). The entire variable domain, with the rest obtained from reference TRBV30 and TRBJ1-5, is as follows: SQTIHQWPATLVQPVGSPLSLECTVEGTSNPNLYWYRQAAGRGLQLLFYSVGIGQISSEVPQNLSASRPQDRQFILSSKKLLLSDSGFYLCAWSVGTDAQPQHFGDGTRLSIL.

This clonotype came up a few times. The chain has TRBV7-9 and TRBJ1-1; D gene ambiguous. Germline V gene data show CDR1 as SEHNR and CDR2 as FQNEAQ (reference sequence). V was trimmed by 1 base and J by 1 base, leaving 10 bases between them. The CDR3 contains 15 residues. CDR3 in amino acids: CASSLDQIWNTEAFF. DNA for the CDR3: TGTGCCAGCAGCTTAGACCAGATCTGGAACACTGAAGCTTTCTTT.

This clonotype was detected many times. This chain connects TRBV5-1 to TRBJ2-7, with D possibly called TRBD1 or TRBD2 (6 bases each). V was clipped by 1 base and J by 4 bases, with 9 bases between them. This CDR3 has 13 amino acids. Germline CDR1 and CDR2: SGHRS and YFSETQ. The CDR3 region is CASSLTGAYEQYF. As DNA, the CDR3 is TGCGCCAGCAGCTTGACGGGGGCTTACGAGCAGTACTTC.

This clonotype has more than one count but fewer than ten. The chain carries TRBV20-1 and TRBJ2-5, with 11 bases aligning to TRBD2. The trim removed 5 bases at V and 4 bases at J, leaving 9 bases unmatched. The CDR3 is 15 residues long. Germline values: CDR1 DFQATT, CDR2 SNEGSKA (reference sequence). CDR3 residues: CSASGTSGVRETQYF. As DNA, the CDR3 is TGCAGTGCTTCTGGGACTAGCGGTGTCAGAGAGACCCAGTACTTC.

This clonotype showed up just a few times. The rearrangement uses TRBV9 and TRBJ2-7, with 10 bases aligning to TRBD2. The CDR3 contains 15 residues. The V and J ends lost 0 bases and 0 bases, in that order; junction bases with no gene match: 0. Germline V gives CDR1 SGDLS, CDR2 YYNGEE. Here the CDR3 reads CASSVASGGSYEQYF. The CDR3 coding sequence is TGTGCCAGCAGCGTAGCTAGCGGGGGCTCCTACGAGCAGTACTTC.

The chain uses TRBV6-2 or TRBV6-3 and TRBJ2-1; TRBD2 matches 13 bases. Germline CDR1 MNHEY, CDR2 SVGEGT. Germline trimming cut 6 bases from V and 4 bases from J; bases unmatched to any gene: 9. The CDR3 covers 17 residues. The CDR3 region has the DNA TGTGCCAGCAGCCTCGGGACTAGCGGGGTCGCGTACAATGAGCAGTTCTTC. Translated, it gives CASSLGTSGVAYNEQFF.

This clonotype was seen a handful of times. The chain has TRBV7-9 and TRBJ2-7, with TRBD1 identical over 9 bases. Germline trimming cut 4 bases from V and 6 bases from J; bases unmatched to any gene: 7. The CDR3 runs to 14 residues. CDR1 and CDR2 from the germline V gene are SEHNR and FQNEAQ (reference sequence). The CDR3 bases are TGTGCCAGCAGCTCTCCGGGACAGGGAACCGAGCAGTACTTC. It specifies CASSSPGQGTEQYF.

This clonotype was recorded at least ten times. The rearrangement links TRBV29-1 to TRBJ2-1; D gene uncertain. Germline loops: CDR1 SQVTM, CDR2 ANQGSEA. V shed 6 bases and J shed 0 bases, with 12 bases lying between them. The CDR3 has 14 residues. In DNA, the CDR3 is TGCAGCGTCCTTATACATAGCTCCTACAATGAGCAGTTCTTC. Translation gives CSVLIHSSYNEQFF.